The table lists the clone carrying this T cell receptor (beta chain) with a few counts. Its matching antigen is unknown. These data belong to a study of cytomegalovirus exposure and HLA in healthy donors. Study-wide results and limits: Equally common other TCR beta chains were less clonally expanded than HLA-associated ones, a later analysis found.

Amplification used 60 Vbeta primers and 13 Jbeta primers. The table came from immunoSEQ multiplex PCR; TCRdb's copy has only in-frame clones and leaves some out. The repertoire consists of 150,000 to 200,000 clones, with over 9.5% occurring once and the leading ten covering approximately 7.8%. The length of the CDR3 is 15 residues. Per germline, CDR1 SGHVS and CDR2 FQNEAQ. V shed 5 bases, J shed 3 bases, and the junction held 3 bases outside the gene matches. The specimen was PBMCs. The TCR originated in a man aged 50 to 60 in good health and CMV-seropositive. This chain uses TRBV7-8 with TRBJ1-4; 10 nucleotides agree with TRBD1. The CDR3 sequence: CASSRGTGANEKLFF. The CDR3 DNA reads TGTGCCAGCAGCCGAGGGACAGGGGCTAATGAAAAACTGTTTTTT.